This TCR beta chain comes out of a study of blood T cell repertoires in COVID-19. The CDR3 spans 17 residues. With V trimmed by 9 bases and J by 7 bases, 21 bases remained unmatched. CDR1 and CDR2 (germline): LNHDA, SQIVND (reference sequence). Clones were read by immunoSEQ multiplex PCR, and TCRdb kept only the in-frame ones, dropping some. Seen here are approximately 150,000 clones, approximately 90% observed once, and the top ten hold 4.5% to 5%. In this sample, this clone turned up once. The V and J genes are TRBV19 and TRBJ1-5; 7 bases match TRBD1. Sequenced sample: peripheral blood. The clonotype was recovered from a man between 18 and 29 years old with COVID-19, enrolled during active disease. The CDR3 loop is CASPVYPGQLVLQPQHF. The CDR3 DNA follows: TGTGCCAGCCCCGTGTATCCGGGACAGTTAGTATTGCAGCCCCAGCATTTT.